Below are 22 T cell receptor beta chains sequenced from a single sample in a study of T cell repertoires in cytomegalovirus infection. From the reads, TCRdb called clonotypes with MiXCR, one entry per CDR3 protein. The sample includes approximately 290,000 distinct CDR3 sequences, under 30% of them seen just once. Material for sequencing was PBMCs. The receptors here all came from a human donor in good health (CMV status not recorded). Some clones in this sample may be carry-over from other donors' samples.

The table lists this clonotype with many counts. V is TRBV28 and J is TRBJ1-1; 11 bases are shared with TRBD1. V gave up 6 bases and J gave up 4 bases; unmatched junction bases: 7. The length of the CDR3 is 15 residues. CDR1 is MDHEN and CDR2 is SYDVKM in the germline V gene. CDR3 DNA: TGTGCCAGCAGCCAACATGGGACAGGGGGCACTGAAGCTTTCTTT. Translation: CASSQHGTGGTEAFF.

The chain has TRBV3-1 and TRBJ2-1, with 10 bases that match TRBD2. V trimming: 2 bases; J trimming: 9 bases; junction bases outside the gene matches: 7. The length of the CDR3 is 15 residues. Germline values: CDR1 LGHDT, CDR2 YNNKEL (reference sequence). The CDR3 DNA follows: TGTGCCAGCAGCCAACGAGCGGGGGGGGGGGGTGAGCAGTTCTTC. Its translation is CASSQRAGGGGEQFF.

This clonotype was counted between two and nine times. The rearrangement joins TRBV5-1 to TRBJ2-6; no reliable D call. V dropped 6 bases and J dropped 4 bases, with 11 bases sitting between them. The CDR3 has 14 residues. Germline loops: CDR1 SGHRS, CDR2 YFSETQ. Here the CDR3 reads CASKGTTGANVLTF. The CDR3 DNA follows: TGCGCCAGCAAGGGAACTACCGGGGCCAACGTCCTGACTTTC.

This clonotype was seen ten or more times. The chain combines TRBV7-2 with TRBJ1-1; tentative D call: TRBD1 (5 bases). The CDR3 is 14 amino acids. V was clipped by 1 base and J by 6 bases, with 12 bases between them. Germline values: CDR1 SGHTA, CDR2 FQGNSA. The CDR3 coding sequence is TGTGCCAGCAGCTTAGGTGGGGGTAGGGCTGAAGCTTTCTTT. Translation gives CASSLGGGRAEAFF. The variable domain in full, with the rest retrieved from reference TRBV7-2 and TRBJ1-1, is GAGVSQSPSNKVTEKGKDVELRCDPISGHTALYWYRQSLGQGLEFLIYFQGNSAPDKSGLPSDRFSAERTGGSVSTLTIQRTQQEDSAVYLCASSLGGGRAEAFFGQGTRLTVV.

This clonotype was detected a few times. The chain recombines TRBV29-1 with TRBJ2-1; the D gene is possibly TRBD2 (6 bases). Germline V gives CDR1 SQVTM, CDR2 ANQGSEA. Trimming removed 3 bases from V and 0 bases from J, with 12 bases in between. The CDR3 covers 15 residues. CDR3 loop: CSVEPPGSSYNEQFF. The CDR3, as DNA: TGCAGCGTTGAGCCCCCCGGGAGCTCCTACAATGAGCAGTTCTTC.

There are many counts of this clonotype. This rearrangement joins TRBV7-2 to TRBJ1-1; D possibly corresponds to TRBD1 (5 bases). CDR1 and CDR2 from the germline V gene are SGHTA and FQGNSA. The germline V and J ends were trimmed by 5 bases and 3 bases, with 10 bases remaining between them. The CDR3 has 13 residues. The CDR3 region has the DNA TGTGCCAGCAGCAATCAGGGATACACTGAAGCTTTCTTT. Amino acids: CASSNQGYTEAFF.

This sequence joins TRBV20-1 and TRBJ1-5; D is ambiguous. CDR1 is DFQATT, CDR2 SNEGSKA, per germline (reference sequence). The V and J ends lost 3 bases and 6 bases respectively, with 15 bases between them. The CDR3 spans 14 residues. The CDR3 DNA sequence: TGCAGTGCTAGTGGGTTCAGACCCGGTCAGCCCCAGCATTTT. Translated, it gives CSASGFRPGQPQHF.

The chain carries TRBV29-1 and TRBJ1-2, with D uncertain. CDR1 SQVTM and CDR2 ANQGSEA come from the germline V gene. This CDR3 has 15 residues. V was pared by 2 bases and J by 3 bases, with 16 bases between. The CDR3 reads CSVEPLGGSHYGYTF. The DNA of the CDR3 is TGCAGCGTTGAACCCCTCGGCGGCTCACACTATGGCTACACCTTC.

This sequence joins TRBV10-3 and TRBJ1-6; maybe TRBD1 (5 bases). The CDR3 length is 15 residues. Germline lookup yields CDR1 ENHRY and CDR2 SYGVKD. V was cut by 0 bases and J by 7 bases, with 10 bases left in between. CDR3 DNA: TGTGCCATCAGTGAGTCACGGGGGGAAAATTCACCCCTCCACTTT. It yields the protein CAISESRGENSPLHF.

The CDR3 sequence: CASSLGLYTGELFF. In nucleotides, the CDR3 is TGTGCCAGCAGTTTGGGACTTTACACCGGGGAGCTGTTTTTT. The J gene is TRBJ2-2, the V gene TRBV28, with D tentatively TRBD2 (6 bases). The germline V gene has CDR1 MDHEN and CDR2 SYDVKM. The CDR3 is 14 amino acids. V lost 3 bases, J lost 3 bases, and 8 bases lay in between.

The V and J genes are TRBV5-1 and TRBJ2-5; D gene uncertain. This CDR3 has 13 amino acids. Deletions cut 5 bases from V and 1 base from J, with 9 bases between. The germline V gene encodes CDR1 SGHRS and CDR2 YFSETQ. CDR3 protein: CASRFGAQETQYF. The CDR3 DNA sequence: TGCGCCAGCAGGTTCGGCGCCCAAGAGACCCAGTACTTC.

This clonotype was counted at least ten times. The chain uses TRBV7-9 and TRBJ1-1; 9 nucleotides line up with TRBD1. Per the germline V gene, CDR1 is SEHNR and CDR2 is FQNEAQ (reference sequence). V dropped 6 bases and J dropped 2; count of bases not matched to a gene: 4. CDR3 length: 14 amino acids. The CDR3 DNA reads as TGTGCCAGCAGGCGACAGGGGGGAAACACTGAAGCTTTCTTT. Residues: CASRRQGGNTEAFF.

This chain links TRBV15 with TRBJ1-5, with D hard to call. Germline CDR1 reads LNHNV; CDR2 reads YYDKDF (reference sequence). V was shortened by 0 bases and J by 0 bases, with 9 bases between the two germline ends. CDR3 length equals 16 residues. The CDR3 sequence: CATSREVGFSNQPQHF. In DNA, the CDR3 is TGTGCCACCAGCAGAGAGGTGGGGTTTAGCAATCAGCCCCAGCATTTT.

This clonotype was counted at least ten times. J is TRBJ1-1 and V is TRBV4-2; D unclear. CDR3 length: 15 amino acids. V gave up 1 base and J gave up 1 base, with 10 bases separating them. Germline V CDR1 and CDR2: LGHNA, YNFKEQ. As DNA, the CDR3 is TGTGCCAGCAGCCAAGTTCGCCCCACGAACACTGAAGCTTTCTTT. It is translated as CASSQVRPTNTEAFF.

This clonotype appeared many times. The V call is TRBV7-2, the J call TRBJ2-7, with D maybe TRBD2 (5 bases). Germline assignment: CDR1 SGHTA and CDR2 FQGNSA. This CDR3 is 14 amino acids long. With 5 bases removed from V and 2 bases from J, the gap between germline ends came to 13 bases. CDR3 sequence: CASSDRTVPYEQYF. DNA of the CDR3: TGTGCCAGCAGCGATAGGACTGTACCCTACGAGCAGTACTTC.

This clonotype was recorded at least ten times. The V gene is TRBV7-2, the J gene TRBJ2-7, with D uncertain. Looked up from germline, CDR1 is SGHTA and CDR2 is FQGNSA. V gave up 1 base and J gave up 5 bases, with 9 bases separating them. CDR3 length: 13 residues. CDR3 in amino acids: CASSLEPDDEQYF. Here the CDR3 DNA reads TGTGCCAGCAGCTTAGAGCCCGATGACGAGCAGTACTTC.

This rearrangement joins TRBV20-1 to TRBJ2-1; D ambiguous. V lost 7 bases to trimming and J lost 7 bases, with 8 bases between them. Germline-derived CDR1 and CDR2 are DFQATT and SNEGSKA (reference sequence). The CDR3 length is 10 residues. The CDR3 DNA follows: TGCAGTGGGTTGGGTAATGAGCAGTTCTTC. Translating it yields CSGLGNEQFF.

The chain employs TRBV6-2 or TRBV6-3 and TRBJ2-6, with D hard to call. The CDR3 is made up of 13 amino acids. The V end was cut by 6 bases, the J end by 2 bases, with 5 bases between. Germline V gene lookup returns CDR1 MNHEY and CDR2 SVGEGT. CDR3 in DNA: TGTGCCAGCAGAAACGCTGGGGCCAACGTCCTGACTTTC. Translated, it gives CASRNAGANVLTF.

This clonotype appeared many times. The chain recombines TRBV6-2 or TRBV6-3 with TRBJ2-1; D may be TRBD2 (5 bases). This CDR3 spans 12 amino acids. With 9 bases removed from V and 4 bases from J, the gap between germline ends came to 10 bases. The germline gives CDR1 MNHEY, CDR2 SVGEGT. The CDR3 loop is CASQEVYNEQFF. The CDR3 bases are TGTGCCAGTCAGGAGGTTTACAATGAGCAGTTCTTC.

Ten or more counts support this clonotype. The chain recombines TRBV7-8 with TRBJ2-1, with 11 nucleotides matching TRBD2. The J segment lost 10 bases and the V segment lost 4 bases, leaving 12 bases of the junction unmatched. CDR1 SGHVS and CDR2 FQNEAQ come from the germline V gene. CDR3 size: 16 residues. CDR3 amino acids: CASSSLGSGRAGEQFF. DNA for the CDR3: TGTGCCAGCAGCTCCCTTGGTAGCGGGAGGGCCGGGGAGCAGTTCTTC.

The rearrangement uses TRBV6-5 and TRBJ2-2; no clear D. This CDR3 has 14 residues. Trimming shortened V by 3 bases and J by 5 bases, and 10 bases separated the two germline ends. The germline CDR1 and CDR2 sequences are MNHEY and SVGAGI. CDR3 nucleotide sequence: TGTGCCAGCAGTTATGTGTCCGGGACCGGGGAGCTGTTTTTT. This sequence encodes CASSYVSGTGELFF.

The chain joins TRBV14 to TRBJ2-7; D tentatively reads TRBD1 or TRBD2 (5 bases each). The ends were cut back, 4 bases at V and 3 bases at J, with 16 bases in the middle. Germline V gene lookup returns CDR1 SGHDN and CDR2 FVKESK. The CDR3 totals 15 residues. The DNA for the CDR3 is TGTGCCAGCAGCCTCATGAGAGGGGCATACTACGAGCAGTACTTC. This encodes CASSLMRGAYYEQYF.